This T cell receptor beta chain was obtained from a study of CD8+ T cells in alopecia areata. Sequencing relied on a cDNA template that was reverse transcribed from extracted RNA. Clones were read by immunoSEQ multiplex PCR, and TCRdb kept only the in-frame ones, dropping some. This table has approximately 200,000 clones, roughly three fifths appearing once. This clone has just one count. Antigen: not known. The treatment denotes: oral pan-JAK inhibitor, 5-10 mg twice daily. Both peripheral blood and punch biopsies of lesional scalp skin were obtained from patients who had alopecia areata. Study-wide findings and caveats: The study found higher clonality in lesional than normal scalp, especially in alopecia totalis/universalis.

The CDR3 length is 13 residues. V shed 7 bases and J shed 4 bases, with 13 bases lying between them. CDR1 is MNHEY and CDR2 is SVGAGI in the germline V gene. The origin of this receptor is a human donor with alopecia areata. The starting material was CD4+ T cells sorted from blood, obtained at week 4, from a patient treated with tofacitinib. The chain carries TRBV6-5 and TRBJ2-5, with no clear D. The CDR3 sequence: CASISPLGETQYF. The CDR3 DNA is TGTGCCAGCATCTCACCTCTGGGAGAGACCCAGTACTTC.